Below are 30 T cell receptor beta chains sequenced from a single sample in a study of T cells in narcolepsy. Sequencing used immunoSEQ multiplex PCR; TCRdb keeps in-frame clones, though not all of them. The repertoire holds tens of thousands of clones, about 90% seen once, with 0.9% to 1.2% in the top ten. Sequenced: CD45RA- memory CD4+ T cells from PBMCs. The receptors here all came from a human donor with narcolepsy.

The chain couples TRBV7-2 to TRBJ2-1; the match to TRBD2 covers 9 bases. V trimming: 0 bases; J trimming: 7 bases; junction bases outside the gene matches: 13. The CDR3 loop spans 18 amino acids. Germline V lookup: CDR1 SGHTA, CDR2 FQGNSA. CDR3 nucleotides: TGTGCCAGCAGCTTAGCCTATAGCGGGGCTAGCGGGGAGAATGAGCAGTTCTTC. Protein product: CASSLAYSGASGENEQFF.

This clone was recorded once. The chain couples TRBV18 to TRBJ2-7; 13 nucleotides match TRBD2. Per the germline V gene, CDR1 is KGHSH and CDR2 is LQKENI. J gave up 6 bases and V 2 bases, and 1 base lay outside the gene matches. CDR3 size: 14 residues. The CDR3 bases are TGTGCCAGCTCACCAACTAGCGGGAGGGCCGAGCAGTACTTC. This translates into CASSPTSGRAEQYF.

The gene calls are TRBV6-6 and TRBJ2-1; tentative D call: TRBD2 (5 bases). Trimming took off 2 bases at V and 0 bases at J, with 8 bases between the two ends. The CDR3 totals 15 residues. In germline, CDR1 is MNHNY, CDR2 SVGAGI (reference sequence). The CDR3 here is CASSYGGGSYNEQFF. The CDR3 nucleotides are TGTGCCAGCAGTTACGGCGGAGGCTCCTACAATGAGCAGTTCTTC.

This sequence joins TRBV28 and TRBJ2-2; D is unresolved. Germline values: CDR1 MDHEN, CDR2 SYDVKM. The CDR3 has 12 residues. With 2 bases removed from V and 8 bases from J, the gap between germline ends came to 6 bases. The CDR3 loop reads CASSLIQGELFF. The CDR3 DNA reads TGTGCCAGCAGTTTAATTCAGGGGGAGCTGTTTTTT.

The genes are TRBV9 and TRBJ1-2; D unresolved. The germline V and J ends were trimmed by 4 bases and 7 bases, with 11 bases remaining between them. Looked up from germline, CDR1 is SGDLS and CDR2 is YYNGEE. The CDR3 consists of 12 residues. The CDR3 bases are TGTGCCAGCAGCACACCTACCCCTGGCTACACCTTC. Translated: CASSTPTPGYTF. Complete variable domain (other parts from reference TRBV9 and TRBJ1-2): DSGVTQTPKHLITATGQRVTLRCSPRSGDLSVYWYQQSLDQGLQFLIQYYNGEERAKGNILERFSAQQFPDLHSELNLSSLELGDSALYFCASSTPTPGYTFGSGTRLTVV.

The CDR3 coding sequence is TGTGCCAGCAGCTTAGACAGCTCTAGGCCCCAGCATTTT. It encodes CASSLDSSRPQHF. The chain couples TRBV11-1 to TRBJ1-5; D remains unclear. V lost 1 base and J lost 9, with 10 bases in between. The CDR3 extends over 13 amino acids. Germline CDR1 reads SGHAT; CDR2 reads FQDESV (reference sequence). Using reference TRBV11-1 and TRBJ1-5 for the parts outside the CDR3, the full variable domain is EAEVAQSPRYKITEKSQAVAFWCDPISGHATLYWYRQILGQGPELLVQFQDESVVDDSQLPKDRFSAERLKGVDSTLKIQPAELGDSAMYLCASSLDSSRPQHFGDGTRLSIL.

The V call is TRBV7-3, the J call TRBJ2-1; D not resolved. This CDR3 contains 14 residues. V was shortened by 0 bases and J by 8 bases, with 11 bases between the two germline ends. Germline V CDR1 and CDR2: SGHTA, FQGTGA. The CDR3 protein is CASSLTSSSDEQFF. CDR3 sequence (DNA): TGTGCCAGCAGCTTAACATCTTCGTCCGATGAGCAGTTCTTC.

This clone was recorded only once. V usage is TRBV5-6 and J usage is TRBJ2-7; tentatively, D is TRBD2 (5 bases). Trimming shortened V by 4 bases and J by 0 bases, and 17 bases separated the two germline ends. This CDR3 spans 16 amino acids. Germline V lookup: CDR1 SGHDT, CDR2 YYEEEE. The CDR3 is CASSQGPLRASYEQYF. The CDR3 nucleotides read TGTGCCAGCAGCCAAGGGCCCCTGAGGGCCTCCTACGAGCAGTACTTC.

V gene TRBV29-1 combines with J gene TRBJ1-4; D remains ambiguous. CDR1 SQVTM and CDR2 ANQGSEA come from the germline V gene. This CDR3 region has 12 residues. V gave up 4 bases and J gave up 5 bases, with 8 bases separating them. Written as DNA, the CDR3 is TGCAGCGTTGCGGGCTTGAATGAAAAACTGTTTTTT. Its protein is CSVAGLNEKLFF.

The chain has TRBV7-9 and TRBJ1-5; tentatively, D is TRBD1 (6 bases). In germline, CDR1 is SEHNR, CDR2 FQNEAQ (reference sequence). This CDR3 is 16 amino acids long. The V end lost 4 bases, the J end lost 11 bases, and 24 bases lay between the germline ends. The CDR3 nucleotides read TGTGCCAGCAGCTCCCACGGGCGGGGGGCCTATGGGGCCCAGCATTTT. Translating gives CASSSHGRGAYGAQHF.

V and J are TRBV27 and TRBJ2-2, with TRBD2 identical over 12 bases. Unmatched junction bases numbered 4, after V lost 1 base and J lost 10 bases. Per germline, CDR1 MNHEY and CDR2 SMNVEV (reference sequence). The CDR3 is 15 residues long. CDR3 residues: CASSLWASGREELFF. The CDR3 DNA follows: TGTGCCAGCAGTTTATGGGCTAGCGGGAGGGAGGAGCTGTTTTTT.

The chain employs TRBV19 and TRBJ2-5, with TRBD2 as a possible D gene (6 bases). The tail of the sequence fits TRBJ2-7 better, so the J call may be wrong. CDR3 size: 14 residues. Germline CDR1 reads LNHDA; CDR2 reads SQIVND (reference sequence). The CDR3 loop reads CASSIGGGSYEQYF. The CDR3 DNA is TGTGCCAGTAGTATCGGGGGTGGCAGCTACGAGCAGTACTTC.

The rearrangement links TRBV6-6 to TRBJ2-1; perhaps TRBD2 as D (6 bases). With 6 bases removed from V and 6 bases from J, the gap between germline ends came to 12 bases. The CDR3 has 13 residues. Germline V gene lookup returns CDR1 MNHNY and CDR2 SVGAGI (reference sequence). In DNA form, the CDR3 reads TGTGCCAGCAGACCGACCGGGGGCAATGAGCAGTTCTTC. It is translated as CASRPTGGNEQFF.

The chain carries TRBV9 and TRBJ2-7, with 11 nucleotides matching TRBD1. The ends lost 3 bases at V and 2 bases at J; junction bases unmatched: 4. The CDR3 length is 15 residues. CDR1 is SGDLS, CDR2 YYNGEE, per germline. CDR3 amino acids: CASSAQGQGAYEQYF. In DNA, the CDR3 is TGTGCCAGCAGCGCCCAGGGACAGGGGGCCTACGAGCAGTACTTC.

The gene calls are TRBV5-1 and TRBJ1-2, with a tentative D call TRBD1 (5 bases). The CDR3 covers 14 residues. V gave up 4 bases and J gave up 3 bases, with 13 bases separating them. The V gene's germline CDR1 is SGHRS and CDR2 YFSETQ. The chain's CDR3 is CASSLGGGDYGYTF. The CDR3 DNA reads TGCGCCAGCAGCCTGGGGGGAGGTGACTATGGCTACACCTTC.

Here the CDR3 reads CASSLYDSYNEQFF. In DNA, the CDR3 is TGTGCCAGCAGCTTGTACGACAGTTACAATGAGCAGTTCTTC. V usage is TRBV5-6 and J usage is TRBJ2-1, with D perhaps matching TRBD1 (5 bases). Looked up from germline, CDR1 is SGHDT and CDR2 is YYEEEE. Deletions cut 1 base from V and 4 bases from J, with 9 bases between. This CDR3 comprises 14 residues.

V usage is TRBV30 and J usage is TRBJ1-2; a weak D match, TRBD1 (5 bases). V lost 5 bases to trimming and J lost 2 bases, with 9 bases between them. Germline V lookup: CDR1 GTSNPN, CDR2 SVGIG (reference sequence). This CDR3 contains 12 residues. CDR3 loop: CAWLGGNYGYTF. In DNA form, the CDR3 reads TGTGCCTGGTTGGGGGGGAACTATGGCTACACCTTC.

The V call is TRBV5-1, the J call TRBJ2-1; either TRBD1 or TRBD2 may fit D (6 bases each). With 4 bases removed from V and 7 bases from J, the gap between germline ends came to 21 bases. The CDR3 is made up of 16 amino acids. Looked up from germline, CDR1 is SGHRS and CDR2 is YFSETQ. CDR3 DNA sequence: TGCGCCAGCAGCCCAGCCCGGGACTGGAGGGGGAATGAGCAGTTCTTC. As protein: CASSPARDWRGNEQFF.

The rearrangement uses TRBV4-1 and TRBJ2-5; 7 nucleotides match TRBD2. The J call may be wrong; the DNA end is better matched by TRBJ2-7. Germline V lookup: CDR1 MGHRA, CDR2 YSYEKL. CDR3 length equals 17 residues. CDR3 sequence reads: CASSQAPTGTTSYEQYF. Here the CDR3 DNA reads TGCGCCAGCAGCCAAGCCCCGACCGGGACTACCTCCTACGAGCAGTACTTC.

The chain is built from TRBV7-2 and TRBJ1-1, with a weak D call TRBD1 (5 bases). Germline V gives CDR1 SGHTA, CDR2 FQGNSA. Trimming left V 5 bases short and J 2 bases short, with 9 bases between. This CDR3 region has 13 residues. CDR3 residues: CASSRGRNTEAFF. DNA for the CDR3: TGTGCCAGCAGCAGGGGACGAAACACTGAAGCTTTCTTT.

V and J are TRBV5-6 and TRBJ2-5, with D perhaps matching TRBD2 (5 bases). The CDR3 has 12 amino acids. Germline CDR1 SGHDT, CDR2 YYEEEE. Trimming removed 0 bases from V and 5 bases from J, with 5 bases in between. This CDR3 reads CASSLGEETQYF. The CDR3 coding sequence is TGTGCCAGCAGCTTGGGGGAGGAGACCCAGTACTTC.

The CDR3 nucleotides are TGTGCCAGCAGTTACGAGGGACAGACAAGCTATGGCTACACCTTC. Residues: CASSYEGQTSYGYTF. The chain links TRBV6-5 to TRBJ1-2; 7 bases line up with TRBD1. The CDR3 has 15 amino acids. The trim removed 2 bases at V and 4 bases at J, leaving 7 bases unmatched. CDR1 is MNHEY, CDR2 SVGAGI, per germline.

This clone was detected a few times. The chain joins TRBV19 to TRBJ2-4, with D possibly called TRBD1 or TRBD2 (5 bases each). Germline V CDR1 and CDR2: LNHDA, SQIVND (reference sequence). The germline V and J ends were trimmed by 9 bases and 1 base, with 16 bases remaining between them. CDR3 size: 15 residues. The CDR3 spells CASKMGVQAKNIQYF. The DNA of the CDR3 is TGTGCCAGCAAGATGGGGGTACAGGCCAAAAACATTCAGTACTTC. The full variable domain, its missing parts supplied by reference TRBV19 and TRBJ2-4, is DGGITQSPKYLFRKEGQNVTLSCEQNLNHDAMYWYRQDPGQGLRLIYYSQIVNDFQKGDIAEGYSVSREKKESFPLTVTSAQKNPTAFYLCASKMGVQAKNIQYFGAGTRLSVL.

The rearrangement links TRBV4-2 to TRBJ1-4; D uncertain. From germline, CDR1 is LGHNA and CDR2 YNFKEQ. The CDR3 runs 15 residues. V lost 4 bases, J lost 3 bases, and 12 bases lay in between. CDR3 sequence (DNA): TGTGCCAGCAGCCTTACGGCCAGAGCTAATGAAAAACTGTTTTTT. It codes for CASSLTARANEKLFF.

V gene TRBV19 combines with J gene TRBJ1-1; 8 bases map to TRBD1. Germline V gene data show CDR1 as LNHDA and CDR2 as SQIVND (reference sequence). Trimming took 3 bases from V and 3 from J; bases not matched to a gene: 3. The length of the CDR3 is 14 residues. The CDR3 DNA is TGTGCCAGTAGTATCCAGGGGGCAGACACTGAAGCTTTCTTT. This sequence encodes CASSIQGADTEAFF. Together with reference TRBV19 and TRBJ1-1, the CDR3 gives the full variable domain: DGGITQSPKYLFRKEGQNVTLSCEQNLNHDAMYWYRQDPGQGLRLIYYSQIVNDFQKGDIAEGYSVSREKKESFPLTVTSAQKNPTAFYLCASSIQGADTEAFFGQGTRLTVV.

The chain links TRBV5-1 to TRBJ1-4; 10 nucleotides match TRBD1. The CDR3 is 16 amino acids. Losses at the gene ends were 5 bases for V and 5 bases for J; bases not matched to a gene: 9. CDR1 is SGHRS, CDR2 YFSETQ, per germline. CDR3 in DNA: TGCGCCAGCAGGACAGGGACAGGGGAAATCAATGAAAAACTGTTTTTT. Protein: CASRTGTGEINEKLFF.

This clone appeared a single time. The gene calls are TRBV29-1 and TRBJ2-7; no clear D. The CDR3 covers 11 residues. The germline V gene has CDR1 SQVTM and CDR2 ANQGSEA. With 4 bases removed from V and 5 bases from J, the gap between germline ends came to 9 bases. CDR3 sequence: CSVGSWHEQYF. As DNA, the CDR3 is TGCAGCGTTGGTTCCTGGCACGAGCAGTACTTC.

J is TRBJ2-7 and V is TRBV5-1; D is possibly TRBD1 (6 bases). V dropped 6 bases and J dropped 4 bases, with 14 bases sitting between them. CDR3 length equals 13 residues. Germline loops: CDR1 SGHRS, CDR2 YFSETQ. CDR3 bases: TGCGCCAGCACCCCGGACAGTAAGTACGAGCAGTACTTC. Translation: CASTPDSKYEQYF.

This sequence joins TRBV21-1 and TRBJ2-7; TRBD1 is the table's D call, not checked against the DNA. TRBV21-1 is annotated as a pseudogene. The CDR3 extends over 15 amino acids. CDR3 region: CASSKSTGIAYEQYF. The CDR3, as DNA: TGTGCCAGCAGCAAATCAACAGGGATCGCCTACGAGCAGTACTTC.

The chain has TRBV2 and TRBJ1-2, with 8 bases aligning to TRBD1. Trimming took 3 bases from V and 5 from J; bases not matched to a gene: 2. There are 13 residues in the CDR3. Germline assignment: CDR1 SNHLY and CDR2 FYNNEI. The CDR3 spells CASSDGQGYGYTF. Here the CDR3 DNA reads TGTGCCAGCAGTGATGGACAGGGATATGGCTACACCTTC.